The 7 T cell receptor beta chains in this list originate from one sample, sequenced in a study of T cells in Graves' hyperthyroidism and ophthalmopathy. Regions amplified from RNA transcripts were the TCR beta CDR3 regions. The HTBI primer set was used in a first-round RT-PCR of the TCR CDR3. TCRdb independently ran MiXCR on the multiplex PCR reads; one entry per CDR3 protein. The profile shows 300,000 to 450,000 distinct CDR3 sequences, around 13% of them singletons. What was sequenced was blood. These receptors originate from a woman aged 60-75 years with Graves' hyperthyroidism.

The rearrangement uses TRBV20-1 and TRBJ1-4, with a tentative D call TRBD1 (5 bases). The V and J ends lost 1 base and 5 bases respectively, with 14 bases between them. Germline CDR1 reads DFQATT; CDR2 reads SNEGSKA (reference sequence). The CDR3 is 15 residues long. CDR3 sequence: CSARGAGAKNEKLFF. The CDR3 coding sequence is TGCAGTGCTAGAGGGGCCGGGGCGAAAAATGAAAAACTGTTTTTT.

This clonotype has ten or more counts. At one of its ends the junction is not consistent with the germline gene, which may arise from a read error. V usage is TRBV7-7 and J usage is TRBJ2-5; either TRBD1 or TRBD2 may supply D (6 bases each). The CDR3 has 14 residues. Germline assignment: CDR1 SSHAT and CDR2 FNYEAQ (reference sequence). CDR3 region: CASSIAEGGETQYF. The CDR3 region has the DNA TGTGCTAGCAGCATAGCGGAGGGGGGAGAGACCCAGTACTTC.

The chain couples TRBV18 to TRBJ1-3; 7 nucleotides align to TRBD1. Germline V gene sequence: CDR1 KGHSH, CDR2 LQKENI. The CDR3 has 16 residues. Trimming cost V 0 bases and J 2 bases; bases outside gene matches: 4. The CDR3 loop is CASSPPRQGAGNTIYF. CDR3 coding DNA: TGTGCCAGCTCACCACCGCGACAGGGAGCTGGAAACACCATATATTTT.

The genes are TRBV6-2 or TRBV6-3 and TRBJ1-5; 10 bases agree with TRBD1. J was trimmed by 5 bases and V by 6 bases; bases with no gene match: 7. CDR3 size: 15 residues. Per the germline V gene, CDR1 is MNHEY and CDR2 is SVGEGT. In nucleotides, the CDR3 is TGTGCCAGCAGGAAAAGGACAGGGGGGGATCAGCCCCAGCATTTT. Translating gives CASRKRTGGDQPQHF.

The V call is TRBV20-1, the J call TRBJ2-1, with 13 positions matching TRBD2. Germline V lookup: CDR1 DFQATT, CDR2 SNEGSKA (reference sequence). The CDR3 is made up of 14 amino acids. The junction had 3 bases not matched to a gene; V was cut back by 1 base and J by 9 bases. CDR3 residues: CSARGLAGGSEQFF. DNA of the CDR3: TGCAGTGCTAGAGGACTAGCGGGAGGAAGTGAGCAGTTCTTC.

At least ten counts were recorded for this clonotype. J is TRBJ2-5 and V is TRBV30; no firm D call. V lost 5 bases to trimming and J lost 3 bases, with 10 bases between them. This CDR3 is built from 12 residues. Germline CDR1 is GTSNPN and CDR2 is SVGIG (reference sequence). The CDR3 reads CAWGTREETQYF. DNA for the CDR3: TGTGCCTGGGGTACCAGAGAAGAGACCCAGTACTTC. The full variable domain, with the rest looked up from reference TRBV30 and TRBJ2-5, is SQTIHQWPATLVQPVGSPLSLECTVEGTSNPNLYWYRQAAGRGLQLLFYSVGIGQISSEVPQNLSASRPQDRQFILSSKKLLLSDSGFYLCAWGTREETQYFGPGTRLLVL.

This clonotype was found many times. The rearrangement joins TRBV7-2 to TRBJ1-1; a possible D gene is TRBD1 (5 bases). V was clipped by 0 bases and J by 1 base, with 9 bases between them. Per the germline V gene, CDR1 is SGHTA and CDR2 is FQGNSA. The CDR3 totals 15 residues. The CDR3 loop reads CASSLATGRNTEAFF. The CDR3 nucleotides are TGTGCCAGCAGCTTAGCCACAGGTCGGAACACTGAAGCTTTCTTT.